Sequencing of this T cell receptor beta chain was carried out in a study of blood T cells in healthy people across ages. A second PCR, run for about 7 to 11 cycles, used a sample-barcoded 5' primer plus a J-beta primer mix. Template switching added a 12-random-nucleotide identifier to every cDNA molecule. TCRdb reprocessed the 5' RACE reads with MiXCR, giving one entry per CDR3 protein. The table includes approximately 810,000 distinct CDR3 sequences, around 26% detected once. The CDR3 length is 17 residues. Trimming stripped 2 bases from V and 0 bases from J, with 18 bases between. CDR1 is DFQATT and CDR2 is SNEGSKA in the germline V gene (reference sequence). General study results and limits: Naive T cell percentage strongly correlated with TCR beta diversity.

There are many counts of this clonotype. The target antigen is unknown. With each sample, at least 5 micrograms of total RNA were extracted. The chain combines TRBV20-1 with TRBJ2-3, with a weak D call TRBD2 (6 bases). This clonotype was sampled from a woman of 80 years or more in good health. The source material was blood. For the CDR3, the DNA is TGCAGTGCTAGAATGCCCGGGACTGGCTATAGCACAGATACGCAGTATTTT. Translated: CSARMPGTGYSTDTQYF.